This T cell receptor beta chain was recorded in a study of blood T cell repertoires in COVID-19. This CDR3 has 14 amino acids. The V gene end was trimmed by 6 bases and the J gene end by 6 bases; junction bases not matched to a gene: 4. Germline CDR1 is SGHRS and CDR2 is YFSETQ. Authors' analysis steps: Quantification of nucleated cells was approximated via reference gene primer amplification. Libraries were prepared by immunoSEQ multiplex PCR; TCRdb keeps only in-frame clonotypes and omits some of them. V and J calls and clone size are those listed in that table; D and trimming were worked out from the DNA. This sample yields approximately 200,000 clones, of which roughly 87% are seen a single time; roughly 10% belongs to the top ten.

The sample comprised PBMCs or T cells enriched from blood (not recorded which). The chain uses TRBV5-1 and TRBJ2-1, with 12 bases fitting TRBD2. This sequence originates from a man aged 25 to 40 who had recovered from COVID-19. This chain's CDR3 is CASTRTSGANEQFF. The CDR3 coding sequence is TGCGCCAGCACACGGACTAGCGGGGCCAATGAGCAGTTCTTC.